These 18 T cell receptor beta chains share one sample of origin, sequenced in a study of blood T cell repertoires in COVID-19. Profiling relied on immunoSEQ multiplex PCR, and the TCRdb table lists in-frame clones only, not all of them. Of 70,000 to 100,000 clones listed, around nine tenths are singletons. The material sequenced was peripheral blood. Receptor source: a man in his 60s with acute or convalescent COVID-19.

The chain recombines TRBV7-2 with TRBJ2-2; D call uncertain. The germline V gene encodes CDR1 SGHTA and CDR2 FQGNSA. Trimming cost V 1 base and J 5 bases, with 11 bases left between them. This CDR3 contains 15 residues. The CDR3 region has the DNA TGTGCCAGCAGCTTAGGTATAGACGGGACCGGGGAGCTGTTTTTT. The encoded protein is CASSLGIDGTGELFF.

V usage is TRBV7-2 and J usage is TRBJ2-5; D is unclear. Germline V lookup: CDR1 SGHTA, CDR2 FQGNSA. There are 19 residues in the CDR3. The ends were cut back, 5 bases at V and 0 bases at J, with 25 bases in the middle. The CDR3 loop is CASSPPPVGGARYQETQYF. The CDR3 DNA reads as TGTGCCAGCAGCCCACCCCCAGTCGGCGGAGCCCGCTACCAAGAGACCCAGTACTTC.

This chain uses TRBV5-1 with TRBJ1-4, with D uncertain. The CDR3 consists of 15 residues. Trimming left V 0 bases short and J 8 bases short, with 14 bases between. Looked up from germline, CDR1 is SGHRS and CDR2 is YFSETQ. The CDR3 DNA is TGCGCCAGCAGCTTGGGTGGAGGGCCTCAGGAAAAACTGTTTTTT. Translating it yields CASSLGGGPQEKLFF. Complete variable domain (other parts from reference TRBV5-1 and TRBJ1-4): KAGVTQTPRYLIKTRGQQVTLSCSPISGHRSVSWYQQTPGQGLQFLFEYFSETQRNKGNFPGRFSGRQFSNSRSEMNVSTLELGDSALYLCASSLGGGPQEKLFFGSGTQLSVL.

This chain connects TRBV11-2 to TRBJ2-3, with 8 bases lining up with TRBD2. CDR3 length: 17 amino acids. J was trimmed by 0 bases and V by 5 bases; bases with no gene match: 10. Looked up from germline, CDR1 is SGHAT and CDR2 is FQNNGV. CDR3 in DNA: TGTGCCAGCAGCATCAGGGCGGGAGGACGGAGCACAGATACGCAGTATTTT. It codes for CASSIRAGGRSTDTQYF.

This clone was observed a single time. This chain connects TRBV6-6 to TRBJ2-7; the D is unclear. Germline V gene sequence: CDR1 MNHNY, CDR2 SVGAGI (reference sequence). V was pared by 6 bases and J by 12 bases, with 18 bases between. CDR3 length equals 12 residues. The CDR3 region is CASSPNSLRGYF. As DNA, the CDR3 is TGTGCCAGCAGCCCAAATTCCCTGAGAGGGTACTTC.

The chain couples TRBV9 to TRBJ2-1; 13 positions agree with TRBD2. V dropped 3 bases and J dropped 1; count of bases not matched to a gene: 4. The CDR3 loop spans 17 amino acids. The germline V gene encodes CDR1 SGDLS and CDR2 YYNGEE. The CDR3 sequence: CASSARTSGSSYNEQFF. The CDR3, as DNA: TGTGCCAGCAGCGCACGGACTAGCGGGAGTTCCTACAATGAGCAGTTCTTC.

This clone occurred once. The chain has TRBV7-8 and TRBJ1-2; D gene unclear. The V and J ends lost 5 bases and 4 bases respectively, with 8 bases between them. Germline V gene data show CDR1 as SGHVS and CDR2 as FQNEAQ. The CDR3 runs to 12 residues. Here the CDR3 reads CASSPQFYGYTF. The DNA for the CDR3 is TGTGCCAGCAGCCCCCAGTTCTATGGCTACACCTTC. The entire variable domain, with the rest obtained from reference TRBV7-8 and TRBJ1-2, is as follows: GAGVSQSPRYKVAKRGQDVALRCDPISGHVSLFWYQQALGQGPEFLTYFQNEAQLDKSGLPSDRFFAERPEGSVSTLKIQRTQQEDSAVYLCASSPQFYGYTFGSGTRLTVV.

The CDR3 bases are TGTGCCAGCAGTTTAGATCCAGGGGACACCGGGGAGCTGTTTTTT. It yields the protein CASSLDPGDTGELFF. The chain combines TRBV27 with TRBJ2-2; tentatively, D is TRBD1 (6 bases). Germline V gene data show CDR1 as MNHEY and CDR2 as SMNVEV (reference sequence). The CDR3 consists of 15 residues. Trimming cost V 2 bases and J 3 bases, with 10 bases left between them.

The rearrangement links TRBV9 to TRBJ2-3, with a weak D call TRBD2 (5 bases). CDR3 length: 14 amino acids. Germline loops: CDR1 SGDLS, CDR2 YYNGEE. V gave up 4 bases and J gave up 1 base, with 10 bases separating them. The CDR3, as DNA: TGTGCCAGCAGCCTTAGCGACGGCACAGATACGCAGTATTTT. Translation gives CASSLSDGTDTQYF.

The V gene is TRBV4-1, the J gene TRBJ2-7; D is unclear. With 3 bases removed from V and 3 bases from J, the gap between germline ends came to 3 bases. The CDR3 runs 11 residues. Germline CDR1 MGHRA, CDR2 YSYEKL. The CDR3 loop is CASSHLYEQYF. The CDR3 DNA sequence: TGCGCCAGCAGCCATCTCTACGAGCAGTACTTC.

The chain joins TRBV19 to TRBJ1-2; D may be TRBD1 (6 bases). The CDR3 length is 13 residues. V was clipped by 10 bases and J by 4 bases, with 16 bases between them. From germline, CDR1 is LNHDA and CDR2 SQIVND (reference sequence). The chain's CDR3 is CATRRGGTYGYTF. CDR3 in DNA: TGTGCCACCCGCCGGGGGGGCACCTATGGCTACACCTTC. The full variable domain, its missing parts supplied by reference TRBV19 and TRBJ1-2, is DGGITQSPKYLFRKEGQNVTLSCEQNLNHDAMYWYRQDPGQGLRLIYYSQIVNDFQKGDIAEGYSVSREKKESFPLTVTSAQKNPTAFYLCATRRGGTYGYTFGSGTRLTVV.

V gene TRBV25-1 combines with J gene TRBJ2-1, with TRBD2 as a possible D gene (5 bases). CDR3 size: 15 residues. The V and J ends lost 2 bases and 10 bases respectively, with 18 bases between them. Germline CDR1 reads MGHDK; CDR2 reads SYGVNS. For the CDR3, the DNA is TGTGCCAGCAGTGAACTAACGCCAAACCGGGGAGAGCAGTTCTTC. Encoded protein: CASSELTPNRGEQFF.

Only one count was recorded for this clone. The rearrangement uses TRBV11-3 and TRBJ2-7; D is unresolved. Germline V CDR1 and CDR2: SGHNT, YENEEA. Trimming removed 9 bases from V and 7 bases from J, with 13 bases in between. CDR3 length: 11 residues. The CDR3 region is CASGSSGEQYF. The CDR3 DNA reads as TGTGCCAGTGGTTCTTCCGGGGAGCAGTACTTC.

This chain uses TRBV29-1 with TRBJ1-2; perhaps TRBD1 as D (6 bases). This CDR3 is 16 amino acids long. Germline assignment: CDR1 SQVTM and CDR2 ANQGSEA. V was clipped by 0 bases and J by 0 bases, with 14 bases between them. Here the CDR3 DNA reads TGCAGCGTTGAAGATCTTATTGGACAGACTAACTATGGCTACACCTTC. Its translation: CSVEDLIGQTNYGYTF. The full variable domain, in which reference TRBV29-1 and TRBJ1-2 provide the parts outside the CDR3, is SAVISQKPSRDICQRGTSLTIQCQVDSQVTMMFWYRQQPGQSLTLIATANQGSEATYESGFVIDKFPISRPNLTFSTLTVSNMSPEDSSIYLCSVEDLIGQTNYGYTFGSGTRLTVV.

Details on this clone: The sample has other DNA sequences that encode this CDR3 too. The chain joins TRBV5-1 to TRBJ2-3; 7 bases match TRBD2. The CDR3 has 15 residues. Per the germline V gene, CDR1 is SGHRS and CDR2 is YFSETQ. The V and J ends lost 0 bases and 1 base, in that order; junction bases with no gene match: 2. The CDR3 region is CASSLVAGGTDTQYF. In DNA, the CDR3 is TGCGCCAGCAGCTTGGTAGCGGGCGGCACAGATACGCAGTATTTT. The full variable domain, with the rest looked up from reference TRBV5-1 and TRBJ2-3, is KAGVTQTPRYLIKTRGQQVTLSCSPISGHRSVSWYQQTPGQGLQFLFEYFSETQRNKGNFPGRFSGRQFSNSRSEMNVSTLELGDSALYLCASSLVAGGTDTQYFGPGTRLTVL.

The rearrangement links TRBV7-2 to TRBJ2-7; possibly TRBD1 for D (5 bases). Germline values: CDR1 SGHTA, CDR2 FQGNSA. The CDR3 contains 15 residues. Trimming took 3 bases from V and 3 from J, leaving 15 bases between them. The DNA for the CDR3 is TGTGCCAGCAGCTTTTACAGGACGCGGAGCTACGAGCAGTACTTC. Residues: CASSFYRTRSYEQYF.

The chain employs TRBV12-5 and TRBJ2-2, with 8 bases identical to TRBD1. CDR1 and CDR2 from the germline V gene are LGHNT and FRNRAP. The CDR3 contains 15 residues. The V and J ends lost 6 bases and 4 bases, in that order; junction bases with no gene match: 7. CDR3 coding DNA: TGTGCTAGTGGCTCAGGACAGGGCGGCACCGGGGAGCTGTTTTTT. Protein: CASGSGQGGTGELFF.

The rearrangement joins TRBV19 to TRBJ2-5, with a tentative D call TRBD2 (5 bases). Trimming shortened V by 5 bases and J by 3 bases, and 10 bases separated the two germline ends. The germline CDR1 and CDR2 sequences are LNHDA and SQIVND (reference sequence). The CDR3 is 13 amino acids. CDR3 sequence reads: CASSLAGKETQYF. CDR3 bases: TGTGCCAGTAGTTTGGCCGGGAAAGAGACCCAGTACTTC.